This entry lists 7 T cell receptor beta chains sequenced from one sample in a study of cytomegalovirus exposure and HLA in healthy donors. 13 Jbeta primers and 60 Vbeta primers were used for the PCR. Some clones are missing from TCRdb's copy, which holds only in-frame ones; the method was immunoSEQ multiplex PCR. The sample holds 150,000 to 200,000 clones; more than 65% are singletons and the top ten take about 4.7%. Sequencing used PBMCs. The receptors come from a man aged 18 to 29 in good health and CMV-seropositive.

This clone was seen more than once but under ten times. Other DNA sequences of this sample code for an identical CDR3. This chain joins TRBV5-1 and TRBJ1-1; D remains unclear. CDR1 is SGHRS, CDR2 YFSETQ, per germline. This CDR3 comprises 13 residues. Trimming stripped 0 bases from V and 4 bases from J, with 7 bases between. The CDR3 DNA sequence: TGCGCCAGCAGCTTGGATAGTGGCACTGAAGCTTTCTTT. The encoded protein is CASSLDSGTEAFF.

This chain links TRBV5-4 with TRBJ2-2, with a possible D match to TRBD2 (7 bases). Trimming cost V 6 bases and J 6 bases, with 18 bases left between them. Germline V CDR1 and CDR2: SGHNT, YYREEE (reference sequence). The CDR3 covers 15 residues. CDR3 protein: CASTSLGGGSGELFF. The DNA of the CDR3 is TGTGCCAGCACGTCTTTGGGGGGGGGCTCCGGGGAGCTGTTTTTT.

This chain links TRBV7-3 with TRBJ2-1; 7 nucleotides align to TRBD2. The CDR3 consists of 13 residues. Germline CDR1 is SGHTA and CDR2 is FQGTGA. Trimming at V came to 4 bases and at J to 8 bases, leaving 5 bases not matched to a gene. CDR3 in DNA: TGTGCCAGCAGCTACGGGACTACAGATGAGCAGTTCTTC. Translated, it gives CASSYGTTDEQFF.

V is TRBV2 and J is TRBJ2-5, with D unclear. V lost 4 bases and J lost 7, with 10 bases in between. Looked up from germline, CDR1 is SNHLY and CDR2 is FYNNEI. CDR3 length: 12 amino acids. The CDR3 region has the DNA TGTGCCAGCAGTGTCCAGGAATCGACCCAGTACTTC. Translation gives CASSVQESTQYF.

Written as DNA, the CDR3 is TGCAGCGTTTATTGGAGGGCGCGGTTAAATGGCTACACCTTC. Translating gives CSVYWRARLNGYTF. This chain joins TRBV29-1 and TRBJ1-2, with D uncertain. Germline assignment: CDR1 SQVTM and CDR2 ANQGSEA. The CDR3 contains 14 residues. Trimming took off 5 bases at V and 6 bases at J, with 19 bases between the two ends.

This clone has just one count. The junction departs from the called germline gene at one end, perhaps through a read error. CDR3 in amino acids: CASSPSPTSGRPNF. As DNA, the CDR3 is TGCGCCAGCAGCCCCAGCCCGACTAGCGGGAGGCCAAATTTT. The chain joins TRBV4-1 to TRBJ2-3; TRBD2 matches at 13 bases. The CDR3 is 14 amino acids. Germline lookup yields CDR1 MGHRA and CDR2 YSYEKL.

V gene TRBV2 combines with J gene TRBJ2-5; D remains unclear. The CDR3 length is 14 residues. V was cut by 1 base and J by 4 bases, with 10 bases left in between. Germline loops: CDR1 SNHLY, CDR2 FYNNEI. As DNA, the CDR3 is TGTGCCAGCAGTGAAGGGTGGGCCGTAGAGACCCAGTACTTC. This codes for CASSEGWAVETQYF.